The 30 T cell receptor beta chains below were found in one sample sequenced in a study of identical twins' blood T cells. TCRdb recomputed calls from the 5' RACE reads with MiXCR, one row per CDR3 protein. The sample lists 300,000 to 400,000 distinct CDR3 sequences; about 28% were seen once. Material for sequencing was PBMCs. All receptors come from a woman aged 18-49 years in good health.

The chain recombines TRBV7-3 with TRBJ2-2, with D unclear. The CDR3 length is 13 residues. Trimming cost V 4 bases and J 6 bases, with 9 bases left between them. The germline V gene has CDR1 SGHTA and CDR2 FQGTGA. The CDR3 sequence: CASSSVGSGELFF. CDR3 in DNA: TGTGCCAGCAGCTCCGTCGGATCCGGGGAGCTGTTTTTT.

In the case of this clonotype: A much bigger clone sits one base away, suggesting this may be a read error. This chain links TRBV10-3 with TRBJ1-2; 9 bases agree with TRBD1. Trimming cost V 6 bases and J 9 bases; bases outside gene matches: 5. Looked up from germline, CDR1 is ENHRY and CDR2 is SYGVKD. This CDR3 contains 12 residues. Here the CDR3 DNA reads TGTGCCATCAGAGGACAGGGGTATAGCTACACCTTC. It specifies CAIRGQGYSYTF.

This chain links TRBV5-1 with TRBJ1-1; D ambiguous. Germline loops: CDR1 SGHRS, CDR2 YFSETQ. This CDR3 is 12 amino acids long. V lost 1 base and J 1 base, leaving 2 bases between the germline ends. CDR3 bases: TGCGCCAGCAGCTTGAAGAACACTGAAGCTTTCTTT. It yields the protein CASSLKNTEAFF.

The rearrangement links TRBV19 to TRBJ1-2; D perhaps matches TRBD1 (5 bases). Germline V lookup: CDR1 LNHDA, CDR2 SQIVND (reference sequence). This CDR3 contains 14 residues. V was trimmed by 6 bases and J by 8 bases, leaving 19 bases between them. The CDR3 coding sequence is TGTGCCAGTAGATCTTCGGACAACCAGTGGGGCTACACCTTC. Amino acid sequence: CASRSSDNQWGYTF.

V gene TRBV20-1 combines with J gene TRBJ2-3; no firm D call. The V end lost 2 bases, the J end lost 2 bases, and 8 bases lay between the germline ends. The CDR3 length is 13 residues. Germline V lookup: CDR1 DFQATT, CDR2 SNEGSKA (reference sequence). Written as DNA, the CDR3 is TGCAGTGCTAGATGGGGATTCACAGATACGCAGTATTTT. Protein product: CSARWGFTDTQYF.

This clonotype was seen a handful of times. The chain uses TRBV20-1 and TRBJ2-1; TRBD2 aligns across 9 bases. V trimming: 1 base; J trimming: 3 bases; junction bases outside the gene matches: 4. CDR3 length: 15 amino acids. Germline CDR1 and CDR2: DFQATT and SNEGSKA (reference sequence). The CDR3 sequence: CSARVGGRDYNEQFF. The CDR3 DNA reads TGCAGTGCTAGAGTGGGCGGGAGGGACTACAATGAGCAGTTCTTC.

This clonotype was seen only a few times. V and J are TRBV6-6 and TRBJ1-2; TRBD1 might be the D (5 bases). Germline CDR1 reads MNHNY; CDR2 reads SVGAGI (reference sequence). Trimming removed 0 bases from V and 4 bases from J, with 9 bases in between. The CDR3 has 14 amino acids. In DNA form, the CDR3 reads TGTGCCAGCAGTTACTCATCAGGGCCCTATGGCTACACCTTC. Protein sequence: CASSYSSGPYGYTF.

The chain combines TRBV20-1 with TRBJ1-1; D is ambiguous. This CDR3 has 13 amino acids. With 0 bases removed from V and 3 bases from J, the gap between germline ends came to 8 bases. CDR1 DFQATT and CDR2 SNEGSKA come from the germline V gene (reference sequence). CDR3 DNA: TGCAGTGCTAGAGATATCGAGGACACTGAAGCTTTCTTT. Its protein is CSARDIEDTEAFF.

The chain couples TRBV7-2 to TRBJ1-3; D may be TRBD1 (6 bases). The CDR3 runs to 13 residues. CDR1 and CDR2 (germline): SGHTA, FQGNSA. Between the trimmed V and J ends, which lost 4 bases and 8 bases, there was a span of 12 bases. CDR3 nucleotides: TGTGCCAGCAGCTACACAGGGACGGACACCATATATTTT. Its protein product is CASSYTGTDTIYF.

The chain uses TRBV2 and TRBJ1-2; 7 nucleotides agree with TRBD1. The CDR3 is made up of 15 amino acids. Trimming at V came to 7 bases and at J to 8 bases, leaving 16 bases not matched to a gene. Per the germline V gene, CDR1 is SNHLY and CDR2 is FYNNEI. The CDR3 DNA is TGTGCCAGCACCAGGTGGACAGGAACGGTATTCGGCTACACCTTC. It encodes CASTRWTGTVFGYTF.

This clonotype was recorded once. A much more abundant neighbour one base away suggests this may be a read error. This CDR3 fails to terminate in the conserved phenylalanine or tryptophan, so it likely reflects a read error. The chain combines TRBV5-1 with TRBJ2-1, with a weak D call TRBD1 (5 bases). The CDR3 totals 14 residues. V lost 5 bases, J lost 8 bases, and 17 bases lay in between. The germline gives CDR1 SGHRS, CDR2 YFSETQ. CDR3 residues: CASRQEIQVYEQFL. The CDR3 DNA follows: TGCGCCAGCAGACAGGAGATACAGGTATATGAGCAGTTCCTC.

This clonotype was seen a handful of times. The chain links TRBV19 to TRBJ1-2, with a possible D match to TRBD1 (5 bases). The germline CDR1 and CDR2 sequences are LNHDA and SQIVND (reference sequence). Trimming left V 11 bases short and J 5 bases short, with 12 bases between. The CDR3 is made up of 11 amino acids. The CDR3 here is CACQGLYGYTF. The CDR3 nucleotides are TGTGCCTGTCAGGGCTTATATGGCTACACCTTC.

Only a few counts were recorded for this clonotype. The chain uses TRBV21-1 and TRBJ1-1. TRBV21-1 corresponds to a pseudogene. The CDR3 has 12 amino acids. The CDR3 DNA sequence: TGTGCCAGCAGCGGACGGAAGACTGAAGCTTTCTTT. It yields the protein CASSGRKTEAFF.

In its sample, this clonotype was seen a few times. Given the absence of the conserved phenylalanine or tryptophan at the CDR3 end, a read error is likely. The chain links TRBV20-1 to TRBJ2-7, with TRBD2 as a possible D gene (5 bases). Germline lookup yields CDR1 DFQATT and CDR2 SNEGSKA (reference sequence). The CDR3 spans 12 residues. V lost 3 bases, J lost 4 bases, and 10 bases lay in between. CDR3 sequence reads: CSASHGGYEQYL. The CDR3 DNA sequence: TGCAGTGCTAGTCACGGAGGATACGAGCAGTACCTC.

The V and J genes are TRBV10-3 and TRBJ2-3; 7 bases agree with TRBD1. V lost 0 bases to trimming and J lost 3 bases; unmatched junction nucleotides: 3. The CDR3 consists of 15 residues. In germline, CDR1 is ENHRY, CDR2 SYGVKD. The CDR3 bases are TGTGCCATCAGTGAGTCAAGGGGGCGAACAGATACGCAGTATTTT. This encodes CAISESRGRTDTQYF.

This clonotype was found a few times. The CDR3 coding sequence is TGTGCCAGCAGTGAGAGGCGGGAGAACCTCGGGCAGTTCTTC. Residues: CASSERRENLGQFF. V gene TRBV2 combines with J gene TRBJ2-1; 7 positions match TRBD2. Germline V gene sequence: CDR1 SNHLY, CDR2 FYNNEI. The CDR3 loop spans 14 amino acids. V dropped 3 bases and J dropped 12; count of bases not matched to a gene: 11.

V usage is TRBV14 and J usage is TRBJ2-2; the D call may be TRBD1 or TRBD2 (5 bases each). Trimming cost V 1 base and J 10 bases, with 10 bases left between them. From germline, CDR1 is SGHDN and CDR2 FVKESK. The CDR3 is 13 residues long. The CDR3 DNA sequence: TGTGCCAGCAGCCAAGGGGGGTTTTTGGAGCTGTTTTTT. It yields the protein CASSQGGFLELFF.

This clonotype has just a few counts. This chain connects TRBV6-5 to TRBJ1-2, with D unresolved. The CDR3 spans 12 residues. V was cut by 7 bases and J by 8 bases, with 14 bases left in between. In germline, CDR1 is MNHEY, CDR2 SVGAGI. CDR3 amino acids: CASKETGLGYTF. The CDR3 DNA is TGTGCCAGCAAAGAAACCGGGCTGGGCTACACCTTC.

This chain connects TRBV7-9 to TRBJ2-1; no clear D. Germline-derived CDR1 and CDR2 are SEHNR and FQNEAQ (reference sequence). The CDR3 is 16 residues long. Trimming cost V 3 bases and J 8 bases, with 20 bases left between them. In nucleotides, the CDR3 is TGTGCCAGCAGCTTCCGTTCGGGCCCGCTTATGGATGAGCAGTTCTTC. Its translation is CASSFRSGPLMDEQFF.

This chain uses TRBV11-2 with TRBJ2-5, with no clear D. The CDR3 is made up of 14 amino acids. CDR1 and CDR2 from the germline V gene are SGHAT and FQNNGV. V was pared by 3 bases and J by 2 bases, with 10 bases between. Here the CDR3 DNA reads TGTGCCAGCAGCTTTCTTCAGCAGCAAGAGACCCAGTACTTC. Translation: CASSFLQQQETQYF.

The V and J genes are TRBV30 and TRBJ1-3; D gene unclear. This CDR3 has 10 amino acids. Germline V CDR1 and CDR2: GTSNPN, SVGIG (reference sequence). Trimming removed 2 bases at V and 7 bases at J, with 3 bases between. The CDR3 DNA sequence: TGTGCCTGGAGTACGAACACCATATATTTT. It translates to CAWSTNTIYF.

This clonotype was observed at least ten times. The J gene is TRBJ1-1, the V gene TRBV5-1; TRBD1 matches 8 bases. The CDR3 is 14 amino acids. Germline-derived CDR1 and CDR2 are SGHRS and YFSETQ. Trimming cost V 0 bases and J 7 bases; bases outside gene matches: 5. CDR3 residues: CASSLGNRGIEAFF. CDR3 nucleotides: TGCGCCAGCAGCTTGGGGAACAGGGGGATTGAAGCTTTCTTT.

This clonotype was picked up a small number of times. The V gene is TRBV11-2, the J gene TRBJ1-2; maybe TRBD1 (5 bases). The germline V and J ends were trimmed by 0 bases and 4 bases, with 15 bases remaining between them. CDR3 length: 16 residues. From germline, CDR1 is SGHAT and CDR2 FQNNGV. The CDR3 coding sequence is TGTGCCAGCAGCTTAGATCTGGGGCAGACATTCTATGGCTACACCTTC. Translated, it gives CASSLDLGQTFYGYTF.

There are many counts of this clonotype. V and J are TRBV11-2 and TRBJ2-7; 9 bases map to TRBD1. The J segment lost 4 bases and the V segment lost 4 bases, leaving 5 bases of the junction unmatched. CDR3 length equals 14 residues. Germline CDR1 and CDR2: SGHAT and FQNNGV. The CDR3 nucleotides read TGTGCCAGCAGCTCGGGACAGGGATGGTACGAGCAGTACTTC. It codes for CASSSGQGWYEQYF.

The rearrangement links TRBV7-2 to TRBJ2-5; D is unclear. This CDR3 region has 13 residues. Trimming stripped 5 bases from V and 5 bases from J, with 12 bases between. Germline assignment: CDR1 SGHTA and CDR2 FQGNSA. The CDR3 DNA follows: TGTGCCAGCAGCCTTAGTCTGTTGGAGACCCAGTACTTC. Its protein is CASSLSLLETQYF.

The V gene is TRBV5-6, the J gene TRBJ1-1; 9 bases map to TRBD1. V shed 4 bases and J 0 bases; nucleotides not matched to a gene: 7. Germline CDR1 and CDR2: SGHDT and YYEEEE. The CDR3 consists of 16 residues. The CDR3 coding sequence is TGTGCCAGCAGCCGAAAATGGACAGGGGTGAACACTGAAGCTTTCTTT. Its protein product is CASSRKWTGVNTEAFF. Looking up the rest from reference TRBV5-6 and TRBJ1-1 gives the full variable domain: DAGVTQSPTHLIKTRGQQVTLRCSPKSGHDTVSWYQQALGQGPQFIFQYYEEEERQRGNFPDRFSGHQFPNYSSELNVNALLLGDSALYLCASSRKWTGVNTEAFFGQGTRLTVV.

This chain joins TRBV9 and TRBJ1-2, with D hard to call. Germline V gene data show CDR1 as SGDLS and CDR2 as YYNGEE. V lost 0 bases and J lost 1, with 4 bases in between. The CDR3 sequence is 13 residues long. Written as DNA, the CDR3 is TGTGCCAGCAGCGTAGGGGTTAACTATGGCTACACCTTC. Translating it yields CASSVGVNYGYTF.

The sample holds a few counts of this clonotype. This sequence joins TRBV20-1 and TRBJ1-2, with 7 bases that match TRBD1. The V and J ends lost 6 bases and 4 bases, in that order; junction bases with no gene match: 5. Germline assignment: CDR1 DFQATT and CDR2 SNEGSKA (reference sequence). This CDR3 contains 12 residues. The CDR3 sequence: CSARGQRYGYTF. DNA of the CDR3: TGCAGTGCGAGGGGACAGCGCTATGGCTACACCTTC.

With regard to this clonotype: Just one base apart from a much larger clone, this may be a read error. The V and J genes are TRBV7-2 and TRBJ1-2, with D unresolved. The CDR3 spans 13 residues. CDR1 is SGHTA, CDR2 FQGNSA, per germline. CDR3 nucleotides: TGTGCCAGCAGCTTAGACTCCAACTATGGCTACGCCTTC. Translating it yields CASSLDSNYGYAF. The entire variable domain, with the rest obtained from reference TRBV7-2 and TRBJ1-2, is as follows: GAGVSQSPSNKVTEKGKDVELRCDPISGHTALYWYRQSLGQGLEFLIYFQGNSAPDKSGLPSDRFSAERTGGSVSTLTIQRTQQEDSAVYLCASSLDSNYGYAFGSGTRLTVV.

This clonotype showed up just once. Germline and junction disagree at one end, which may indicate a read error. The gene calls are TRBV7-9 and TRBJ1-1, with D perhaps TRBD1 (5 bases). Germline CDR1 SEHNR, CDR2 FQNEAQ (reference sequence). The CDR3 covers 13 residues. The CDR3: CASSLEVGVSGPF. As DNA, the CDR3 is TGTGCCAGCAGCTTAGAAGTCGGGGTTTCGGGACCTTTT.